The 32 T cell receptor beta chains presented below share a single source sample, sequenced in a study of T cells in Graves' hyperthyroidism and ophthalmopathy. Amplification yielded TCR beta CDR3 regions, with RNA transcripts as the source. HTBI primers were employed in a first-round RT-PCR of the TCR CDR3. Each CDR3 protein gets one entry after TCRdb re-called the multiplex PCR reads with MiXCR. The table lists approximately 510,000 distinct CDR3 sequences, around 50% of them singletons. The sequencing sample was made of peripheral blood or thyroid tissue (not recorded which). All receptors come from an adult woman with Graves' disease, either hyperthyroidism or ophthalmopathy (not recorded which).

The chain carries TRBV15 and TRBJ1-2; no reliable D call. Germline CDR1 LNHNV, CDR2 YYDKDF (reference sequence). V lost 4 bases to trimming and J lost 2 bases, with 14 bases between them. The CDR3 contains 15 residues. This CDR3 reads CATSIGRSWNYGYTF. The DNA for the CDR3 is TGTGCCACCAGCATAGGCCGAAGTTGGAACTATGGCTACACCTTC.

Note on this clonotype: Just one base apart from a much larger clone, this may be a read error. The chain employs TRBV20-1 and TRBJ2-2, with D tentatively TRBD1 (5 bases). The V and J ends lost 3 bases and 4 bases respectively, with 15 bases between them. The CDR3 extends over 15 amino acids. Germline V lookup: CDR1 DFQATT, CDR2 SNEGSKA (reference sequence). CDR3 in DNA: TGCAGTGCTAGCTTTGGGGCTAGTGCCACCGGGGAGCTGTTTTTT. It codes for CSASFGASATGELFF.

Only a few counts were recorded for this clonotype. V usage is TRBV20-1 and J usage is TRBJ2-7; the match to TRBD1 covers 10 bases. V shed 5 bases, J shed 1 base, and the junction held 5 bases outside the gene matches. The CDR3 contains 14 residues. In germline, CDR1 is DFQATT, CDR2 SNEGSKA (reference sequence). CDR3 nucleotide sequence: TGCAGTGCTCTAGGGACAGGGGTGTCCTACGAGCAGTACTTC. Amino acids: CSALGTGVSYEQYF.

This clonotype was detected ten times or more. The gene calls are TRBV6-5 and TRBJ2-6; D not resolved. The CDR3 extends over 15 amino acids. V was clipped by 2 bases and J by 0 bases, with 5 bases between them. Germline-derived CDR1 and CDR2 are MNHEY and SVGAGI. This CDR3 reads CASSYDTSGANVLTF. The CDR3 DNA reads TGTGCCAGCAGTTACGACACCTCTGGGGCCAACGTCCTGACTTTC.

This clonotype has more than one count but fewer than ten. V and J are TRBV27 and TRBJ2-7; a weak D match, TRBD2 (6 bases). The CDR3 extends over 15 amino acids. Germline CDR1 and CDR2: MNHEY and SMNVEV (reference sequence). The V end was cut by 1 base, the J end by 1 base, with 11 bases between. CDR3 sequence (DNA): TGTGCCAGCAGTTTATTGCAGGGACTGTCCTACGAGCAGTACTTC. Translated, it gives CASSLLQGLSYEQYF.

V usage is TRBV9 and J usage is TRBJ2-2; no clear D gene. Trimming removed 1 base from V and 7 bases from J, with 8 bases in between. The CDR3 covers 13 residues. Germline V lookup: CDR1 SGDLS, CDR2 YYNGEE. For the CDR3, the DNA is TGTGCCAGCAGCGTACCCAGGATCGGGGAGCTGTTTTTT. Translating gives CASSVPRIGELFF.

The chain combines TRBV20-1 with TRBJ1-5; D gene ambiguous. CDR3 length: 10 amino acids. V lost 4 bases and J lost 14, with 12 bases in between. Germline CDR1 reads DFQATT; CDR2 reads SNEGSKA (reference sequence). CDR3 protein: CSATGVHEHF. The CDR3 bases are TGCAGTGCTACCGGGGTCCACGAGCATTTT.

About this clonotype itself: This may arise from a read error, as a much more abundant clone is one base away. The CDR3 loop is CASSQMWAYGCTF. The CDR3 coding sequence is TGTGCCAGCAGCCAAATGTGGGCCTATGGCTGCACCTTC. The chain joins TRBV3-1 to TRBJ1-2, with D unresolved. CDR1 and CDR2 from the germline V gene are LGHDT and YNNKEL (reference sequence). This CDR3 spans 13 amino acids.

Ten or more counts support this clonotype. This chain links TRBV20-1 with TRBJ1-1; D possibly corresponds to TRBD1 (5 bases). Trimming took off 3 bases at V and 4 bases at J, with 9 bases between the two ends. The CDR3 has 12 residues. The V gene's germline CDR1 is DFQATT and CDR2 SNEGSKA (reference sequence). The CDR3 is CSASQGRTEAFF. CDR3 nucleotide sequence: TGCAGTGCTAGCCAGGGTCGCACTGAAGCTTTCTTT.

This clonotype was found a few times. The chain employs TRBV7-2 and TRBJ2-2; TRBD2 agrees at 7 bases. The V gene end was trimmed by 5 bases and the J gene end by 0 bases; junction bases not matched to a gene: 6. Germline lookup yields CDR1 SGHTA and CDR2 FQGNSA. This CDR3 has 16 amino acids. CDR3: CASSATSAANTGELFF. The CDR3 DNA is TGTGCCAGCAGCGCTACTAGCGCCGCGAACACCGGGGAGCTGTTTTTT.

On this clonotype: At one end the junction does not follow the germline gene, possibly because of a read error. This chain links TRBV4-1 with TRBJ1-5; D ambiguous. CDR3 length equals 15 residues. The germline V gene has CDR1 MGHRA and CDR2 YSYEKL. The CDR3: CASSQAIRSNQPQHF. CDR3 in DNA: TGTGCCAGCAGCCAAGCGATCCGGAGCAATCAGCCCCAGCATTTT.

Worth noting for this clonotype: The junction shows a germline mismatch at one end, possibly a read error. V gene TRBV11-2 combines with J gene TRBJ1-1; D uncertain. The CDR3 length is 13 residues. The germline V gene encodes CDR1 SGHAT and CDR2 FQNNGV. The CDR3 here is CASSLDPSTEAFF. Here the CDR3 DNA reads TGCGCCAGCAGCTTAGATCCTAGCACTGAAGCTTTCTTT.

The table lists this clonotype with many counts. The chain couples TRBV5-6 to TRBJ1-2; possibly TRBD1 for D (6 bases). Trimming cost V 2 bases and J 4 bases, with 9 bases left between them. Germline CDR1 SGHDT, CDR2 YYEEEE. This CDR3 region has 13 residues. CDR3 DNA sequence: TGTGCCAGCAGCTTAGGACAGTTCTATGGCTACACCTTC. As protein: CASSLGQFYGYTF.

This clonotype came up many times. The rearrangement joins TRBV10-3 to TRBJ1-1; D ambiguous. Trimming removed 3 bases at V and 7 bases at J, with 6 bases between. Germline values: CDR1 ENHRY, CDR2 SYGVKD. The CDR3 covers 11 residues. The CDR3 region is CAISDQDEAFF. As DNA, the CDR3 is TGTGCCATCAGTGATCAGGATGAAGCTTTCTTT.

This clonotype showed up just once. The CDR3 bases are TGTGCCATCAGTGATAAAGGGGACAGGGGGGGAAATGGCTACACCTTC. Translating gives CAISDKGDRGGNGYTF. The chain employs TRBV10-3 and TRBJ1-2; 11 bases align to TRBD1. CDR3 length: 16 amino acids. The junction had 9 bases not matched to a gene; V was cut back by 3 bases and J by 6 bases. Germline CDR1 is ENHRY and CDR2 is SYGVKD.

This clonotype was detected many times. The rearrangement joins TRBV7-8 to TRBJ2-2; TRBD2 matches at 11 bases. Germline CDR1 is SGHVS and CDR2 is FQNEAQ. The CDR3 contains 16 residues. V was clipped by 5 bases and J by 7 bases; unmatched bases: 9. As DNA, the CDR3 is TGTGCCAGCAGCATCACTAGCGGGAGAGGCCTCGGGGAGCTGTTTTTT. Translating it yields CASSITSGRGLGELFF.

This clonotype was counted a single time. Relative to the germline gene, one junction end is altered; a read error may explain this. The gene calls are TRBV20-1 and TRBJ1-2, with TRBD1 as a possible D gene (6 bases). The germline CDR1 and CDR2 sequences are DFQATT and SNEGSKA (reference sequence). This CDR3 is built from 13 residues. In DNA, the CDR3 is TGCAGTGCTAGAGGGACCGGGGGCGATGGCCACACCTTC. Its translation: CSARGTGGDGHTF.

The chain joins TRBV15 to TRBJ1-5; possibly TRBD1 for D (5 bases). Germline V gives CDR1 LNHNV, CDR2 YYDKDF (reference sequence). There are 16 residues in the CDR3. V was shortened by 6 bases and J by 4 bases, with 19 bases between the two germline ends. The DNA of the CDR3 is TGTGCCACCAGTGGCGACGGGGGGTTGCGGAATCAGCCCCAGCATTTT. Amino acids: CATSGDGGLRNQPQHF.

The CDR3 DNA reads as TGCAGTGCTACGTGGGTAATAGCGGGGATCCACGAGCAGTACTTC. The encoded protein is CSATWVIAGIHEQYF. V is TRBV20-1 and J is TRBJ2-7; TRBD2 aligns across 8 bases. This CDR3 region has 15 residues. V shed 4 bases and J 5 bases; nucleotides not matched to a gene: 13. Looked up from germline, CDR1 is DFQATT and CDR2 is SNEGSKA (reference sequence).

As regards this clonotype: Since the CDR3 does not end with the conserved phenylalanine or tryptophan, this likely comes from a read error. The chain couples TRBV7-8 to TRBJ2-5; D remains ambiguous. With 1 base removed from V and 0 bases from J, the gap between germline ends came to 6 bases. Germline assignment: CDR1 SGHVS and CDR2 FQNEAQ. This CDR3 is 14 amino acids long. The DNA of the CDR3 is TGTGCCAGCAGCTTAGGGGGATACCAAGAGACCCAGTACCTC. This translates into CASSLGGYQETQYL.

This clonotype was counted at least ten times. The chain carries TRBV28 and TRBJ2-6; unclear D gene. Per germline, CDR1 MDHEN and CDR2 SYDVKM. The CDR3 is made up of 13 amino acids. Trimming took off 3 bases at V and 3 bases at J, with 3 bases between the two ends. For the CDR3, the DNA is TGTGCCAGCAGTTTGTTTGGGGCCAACGTCCTGACTTTC. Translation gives CASSLFGANVLTF.

CDR3 DNA sequence: TGCGCCAGCAGTTCCCACAGCATCACCGGGGAGCTGTTTTTT. This translates into CASSSHSITGELFF. The chain has TRBV10-1 and TRBJ2-2; D remains ambiguous. CDR1 is WNHNN, CDR2 SYGVQD, per germline (reference sequence). The CDR3 has 14 amino acids. Trimming shortened V by 5 bases and J by 4 bases, and 11 bases separated the two germline ends.

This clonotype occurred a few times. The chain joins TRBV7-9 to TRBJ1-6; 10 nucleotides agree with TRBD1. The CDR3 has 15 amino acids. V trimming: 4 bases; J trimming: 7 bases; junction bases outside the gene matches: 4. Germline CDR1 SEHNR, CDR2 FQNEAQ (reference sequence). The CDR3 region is CASSYQGQGNSPLHF. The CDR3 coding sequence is TGTGCCAGCAGCTACCAGGGACAGGGGAATTCACCCCTCCACTTT.

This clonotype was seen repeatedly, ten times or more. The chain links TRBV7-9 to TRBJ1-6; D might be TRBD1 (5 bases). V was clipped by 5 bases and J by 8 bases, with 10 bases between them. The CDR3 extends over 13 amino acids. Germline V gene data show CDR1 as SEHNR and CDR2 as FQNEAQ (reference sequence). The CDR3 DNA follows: TGTGCCAGCAGCCGATCCAGGGATTCACCCCTCCACTTT. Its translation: CASSRSRDSPLHF.

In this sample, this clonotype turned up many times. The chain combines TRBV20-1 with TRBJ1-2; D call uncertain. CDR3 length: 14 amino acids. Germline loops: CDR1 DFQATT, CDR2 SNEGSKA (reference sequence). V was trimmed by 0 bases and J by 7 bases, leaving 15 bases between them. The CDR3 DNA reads TGCAGTGCTAGAGACCCGGTCTCTGCGGCTGGCTACACCTTC. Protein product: CSARDPVSAAGYTF.

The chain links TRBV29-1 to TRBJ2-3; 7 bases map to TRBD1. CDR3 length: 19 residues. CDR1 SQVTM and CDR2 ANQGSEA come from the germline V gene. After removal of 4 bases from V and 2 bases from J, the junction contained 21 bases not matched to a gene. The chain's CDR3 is CSVGPQGPRLLLPTDTQYF. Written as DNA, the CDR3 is TGCAGCGTTGGGCCACAGGGGCCCAGACTCTTACTTCCCACAGATACGCAGTATTTT.

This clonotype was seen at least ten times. The chain's CDR3 is CASSESQVYGYTF. CDR3 in DNA: TGTGCCAGCAGTGAAAGCCAGGTCTATGGCTACACCTTC. The chain joins TRBV6-1 to TRBJ1-2; the D is unclear. Deletions cut 2 bases from V and 4 bases from J, with 8 bases between. This CDR3 contains 13 residues. The germline gives CDR1 MNHNS, CDR2 SASEGT.

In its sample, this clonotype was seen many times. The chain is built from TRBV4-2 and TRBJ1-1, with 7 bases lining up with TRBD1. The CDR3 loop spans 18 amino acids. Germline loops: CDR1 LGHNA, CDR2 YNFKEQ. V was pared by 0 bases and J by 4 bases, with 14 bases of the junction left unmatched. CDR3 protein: CASSQDSGRGPDFTEAFF. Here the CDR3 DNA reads TGTGCCAGCAGCCAAGATTCAGGAAGGGGGCCGGATTTCACTGAAGCTTTCTTT.

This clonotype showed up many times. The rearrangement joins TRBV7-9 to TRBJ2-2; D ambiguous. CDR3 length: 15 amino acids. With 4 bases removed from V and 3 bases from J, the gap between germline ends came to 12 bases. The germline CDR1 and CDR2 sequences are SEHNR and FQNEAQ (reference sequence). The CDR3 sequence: CASSSRPLDTGELFF. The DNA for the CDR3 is TGTGCCAGCAGCTCTAGGCCCCTGGACACCGGGGAGCTGTTTTTT.

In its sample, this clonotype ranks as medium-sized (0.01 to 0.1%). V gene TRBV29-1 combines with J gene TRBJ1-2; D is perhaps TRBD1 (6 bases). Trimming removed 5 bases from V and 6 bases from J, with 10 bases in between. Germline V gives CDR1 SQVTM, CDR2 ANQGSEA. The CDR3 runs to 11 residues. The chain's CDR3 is CSVLAGDGYTF. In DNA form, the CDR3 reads TGCAGCGTTCTGGCAGGGGATGGCTACACCTTC.

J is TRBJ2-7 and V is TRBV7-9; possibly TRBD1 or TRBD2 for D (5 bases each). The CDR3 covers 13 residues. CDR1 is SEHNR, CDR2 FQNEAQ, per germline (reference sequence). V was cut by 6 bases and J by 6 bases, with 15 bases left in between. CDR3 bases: TGTGCCAGCAGTGGACTTGGGACCCGCGAGCAGTACTTC. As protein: CASSGLGTREQYF.

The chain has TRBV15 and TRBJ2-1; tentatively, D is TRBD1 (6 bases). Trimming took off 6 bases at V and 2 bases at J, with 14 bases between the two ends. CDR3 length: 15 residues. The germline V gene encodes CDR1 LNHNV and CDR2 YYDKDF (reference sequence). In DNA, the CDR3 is TGTGCCACCAGTAAAGGACAGACCACCTACAATGAGCAGTTCTTC. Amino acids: CATSKGQTTYNEQFF.